Listed below are T cell receptor beta chains from one sample, sequenced in a study of monozygotic twins with inflammatory bowel disease. Following a re-call of the 5' RACE reads, TCRdb has one entry per CDR3 protein and lacks DNA. The sample includes about 43,000 distinct CDR3 sequences. Sequencing was done on a sample of blood. These TCRs come from a human donor with ulcerative colitis or Crohn's disease, or a healthy co-twin of an affected twin (not recorded which). CDR3s include the opening cysteine and the closing phenylalanine or tryptophan.

V gene	J gene	CDR3 protein
TRBV27	TRBJ2-1	CASSPGTTNNEQFF
TRBV11-2	TRBJ2-3	CASSSIAGGPSTDTQYF
TRBV10-2	TRBJ2-7	CASSESSGRALREQYF
TRBV12-3/TRBV12-4	TRBJ1-6	CASSPEQAWESPLHF
TRBV28	TRBJ2-3	CASSYSGSGTDTQYF
TRBV6-1	TRBJ2-1	CASSGPGQISYNEQFF
TRBV4-3	TRBJ1-6	CASSQEVLAGTDYSPLHF
TRBV12-3/TRBV12-4	TRBJ2-1	CASSSLGTSGTAYNEQFF
TRBV7-2	TRBJ2-6	CASSLGGPTSGANVLTF
TRBV5-1	TRBJ2-3	CASSLGTATDTQYF
TRBV4-1	TRBJ2-3	CASSQNQPVREDTQYF
TRBV12-3/TRBV12-4	TRBJ1-5	CASSPSVGGVVFRAQHF
TRBV7-8	TRBJ1-1	CASSSVGMTVNTEAFF
TRBV7-9	TRBJ1-1	CASSPRTGRDTEAFF
TRBV20-1	TRBJ2-7	CSATGLSSGEQYF
TRBV25-1	TRBJ2-7	CASSDSGLNEQYF
TRBV7-3	TRBJ2-5	CASSPPGGGLETQYF
TRBV6-5	TRBJ2-7	CASSYSSSFLYEQYF
TRBV5-1	TRBJ1-1	CASSLFGQENTEAFF
TRBV5-6	TRBJ2-1	CASSLASEYNEQFF
TRBV20-1	TRBJ2-2	CSAMRGPLYTGELFF
TRBV4-3	TRBJ2-3	CASSQDSPLGRKTDTQYF
TRBV12-3/TRBV12-4	TRBJ1-6	CASSNGAGANSPLHF
TRBV28	TRBJ2-7	CASRRQGLPPIEQYF
TRBV20-1	TRBJ2-1	CSARGDGLLAEQFF
TRBV2	TRBJ2-1	CASTVDRLAYNEQFF
TRBV4-2	TRBJ2-2	CASSQDRAPGELFF
TRBV5-1	TRBJ1-4	CASSLNSQGGEKLFF
TRBV10-1	TRBJ2-1	CASSEGGYNEQFF